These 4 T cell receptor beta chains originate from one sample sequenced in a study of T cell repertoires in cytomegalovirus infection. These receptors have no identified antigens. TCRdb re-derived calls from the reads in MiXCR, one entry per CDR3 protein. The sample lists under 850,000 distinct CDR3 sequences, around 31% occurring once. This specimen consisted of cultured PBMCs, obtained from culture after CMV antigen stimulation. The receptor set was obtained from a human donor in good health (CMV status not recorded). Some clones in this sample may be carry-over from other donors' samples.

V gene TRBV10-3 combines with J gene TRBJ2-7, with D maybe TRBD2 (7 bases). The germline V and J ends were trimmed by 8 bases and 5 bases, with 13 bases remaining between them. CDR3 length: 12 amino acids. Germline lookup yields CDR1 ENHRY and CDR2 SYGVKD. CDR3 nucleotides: TGTGCCATCGGGGGGGGGGGCCACGAGCAGTACTTC. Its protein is CAIGGGGHEQYF.

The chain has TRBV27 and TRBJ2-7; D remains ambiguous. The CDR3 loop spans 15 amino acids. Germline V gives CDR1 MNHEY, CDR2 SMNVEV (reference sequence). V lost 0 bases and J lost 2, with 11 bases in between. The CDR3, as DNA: TGTGCCAGCAGTTTATCTTCCCTTCGGGCCTACGAGCAGTACTTC. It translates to CASSLSSLRAYEQYF.

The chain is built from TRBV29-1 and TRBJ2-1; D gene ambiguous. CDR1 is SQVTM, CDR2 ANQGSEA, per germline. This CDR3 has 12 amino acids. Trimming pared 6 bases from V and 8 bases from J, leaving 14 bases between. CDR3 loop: CSVPFRFDEQFF. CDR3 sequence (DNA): TGCAGCGTCCCATTCCGATTCGATGAGCAGTTCTTC.

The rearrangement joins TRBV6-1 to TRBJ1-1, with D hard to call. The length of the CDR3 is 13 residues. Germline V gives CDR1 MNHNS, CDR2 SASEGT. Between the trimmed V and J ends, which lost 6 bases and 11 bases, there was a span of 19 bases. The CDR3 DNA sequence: TGTGCCAGCAGCCTACCTGACCGTTTAGAGGCTTTCTTT. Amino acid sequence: CASSLPDRLEAFF.